This T cell receptor (beta chain) was found in a study of T cell changes during pregnancy in multiple sclerosis. Germline lookup yields CDR1 GTSNPN and CDR2 SVGIG (reference sequence). The CDR3 loop spans 13 amino acids. V shed 7 bases, J shed 3 bases, and the junction held 6 bases outside the gene matches. Sequencing used immunoSEQ multiplex PCR; TCRdb keeps in-frame clones, though not all of them. The sample carries tens of thousands of clones, about 91% recorded once. This chain connects TRBV30 to TRBJ1-3, with TRBD1 matching over 7 bases. The receptor was derived from a female donor with multiple sclerosis, enrolled in a pregnancy study. The material sequenced was peripheral blood, taken after pregnancy. CDR3 nucleotide sequence: TGTGCCTCTCGACAGGGCGGTGGAAACACCATATATTTT. This sequence encodes CASRQGGGNTIYF.